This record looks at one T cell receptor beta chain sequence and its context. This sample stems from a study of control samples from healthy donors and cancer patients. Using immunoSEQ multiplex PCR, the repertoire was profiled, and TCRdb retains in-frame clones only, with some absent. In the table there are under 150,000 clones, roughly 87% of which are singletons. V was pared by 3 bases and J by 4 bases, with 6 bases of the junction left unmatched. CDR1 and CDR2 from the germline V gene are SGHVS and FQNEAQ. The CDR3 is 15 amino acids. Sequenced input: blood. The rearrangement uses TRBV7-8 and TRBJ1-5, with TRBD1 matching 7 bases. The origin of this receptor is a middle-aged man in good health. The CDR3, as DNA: TGTGCCAGCAGCTTGAGGGGGCCGGAGAATCAGCCCCAGCATTTT. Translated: CASSLRGPENQPQHF.